This entry describes one T cell receptor (beta chain). Its antigen is unknown. Every immunoSEQ plate was one replicate of a subset's evenly spread DNA. 200 ng DNA, approximately 30,000 T cell genomes, went into each sorted-subset replicate PCR. Assay used: immunoSEQ multiplex PCR; TCRdb lists only in-frame clones, some missing. Of 1,500,000 or so clones in the sample, around 98.5% are singletons; the top ten hold approximately 0.38%. These data belong to a study of shared clonotypes between healthy human individuals. Study overall: Plates per donor: three CD4 naive, three CD4 memory, two CD8 naive, one CD8 memory.

The CDR3 is 19 residues long. Germline values: CDR1 SEHNR, CDR2 FQNEAQ (reference sequence). V gave up 3 bases and J gave up 4 bases; unmatched junction bases: 17. General study findings and limits: Donor clonotype sharing was expected to depend on sequencing depth.

The sample comprised naive CD4+ T cells sorted from blood. Indicated subset: CD45RA+ positively selected. This chain joins TRBV7-9 and TRBJ2-2, with TRBD2 matching over 7 bases. The receptor was isolated from a young man in good health. This CDR3 is CASSFLSWVGGRGTGELFF. Here the CDR3 DNA reads TGTGCCAGCAGCTTTTTGTCGTGGGTAGGCGGGAGAGGCACCGGGGAGCTGTTTTTT.